This entry features one T cell receptor (beta chain) sequence. Trimming cost V 5 bases and J 2 bases; bases outside gene matches: 8. CDR3 length: 16 amino acids. Germline loops: CDR1 KGHDR, CDR2 SFDVKD. This specimen belongs to a study of blood T cell repertoires in COVID-19. Background on the study: PBMCs, B-cell-depleted T cells, or T cells were the source of the cDNA or gDNA that made up the material.

Authors' data handling: Amplification with reference gene primers provided the estimates of nucleated cell counts. The table came from immunoSEQ multiplex PCR; TCRdb's copy has only in-frame clones and leaves some out. V, J and clone size are those of that table, while D and trimming were read from the DNA. The table has 40,000 to 55,000 clones, 88% seen once. The rearrangement links TRBV24-1 to TRBJ2-3; TRBD1 matches 8 bases. Sequencing used peripheral blood. The sequence came from a man aged 45-65 years with active COVID-19. The CDR3 DNA is TGTGCCACCAGTGCGGGCCGACAGGGGAACACAGATACGCAGTATTTT. Translated: CATSAGRQGNTDTQYF.